This T cell receptor beta chain appears in the sequencing data of a study of T-cell memory formation after mild COVID-19. About the study: TCR clustering was largely donor specific. Study-level points and caveats: Pre-infection memory held some responding clones, suggesting pre-existing cross-reactive T cells responded.

In its sample, this clonotype was seen a few times. The antigen remains unidentified. TCRdb reanalysed the 5' RACE reads using MiXCR and keeps one entry per CDR3 protein. This table has under 200,000 distinct CDR3 sequences, around a third appearing once. Sequencing input: PBMCs or a T cell subset sorted from them (not recorded which). The receptor's source is an adult woman who had mild COVID-19 (a few samples of this study predate the infection). Cell type and time point are not known.

The CDR3 region is CASSLGTSGPEKQYF. The CDR3 DNA follows: TGTGCCAGCAGCTTAGGGACTAGCGGCCCCGAGAAGCAGTATTTT. V and J are TRBV7-2 and TRBJ2-3; 10 bases are shared with TRBD2. The CDR3 has 15 amino acids. Germline CDR1 SGHTA, CDR2 FQGNSA. Unmatched junction bases numbered 9, after V lost 1 base and J lost 11 bases.